The 24 T cell receptor beta chains below come from one sample, sequenced in a study of blood T cell repertoires in COVID-19. Method: immunoSEQ multiplex PCR; TCRdb's copy keeps in-frame clones and lacks some. The sample consists of 300,000 to 450,000 clones, 88% of them appearing once. The sample comprised PBMCs or T cells enriched from blood (not recorded which). The receptors here all came from a woman aged 18-29 years who had recovered from COVID-19.

This clone was seen a single time. V usage is TRBV7-9 and J usage is TRBJ1-4; 8 bases are a match to TRBD1. Looked up from germline, CDR1 is SEHNR and CDR2 is FQNEAQ (reference sequence). The CDR3 spans 14 residues. V shed 5 bases, J shed 4 bases, and the junction held 3 bases outside the gene matches. The CDR3 DNA sequence: TGTGCCAGCAGCCGGACAGGGATTAATGAAAAACTGTTTTTT. It specifies CASSRTGINEKLFF.

The chain couples TRBV29-1 to TRBJ1-4; the D is unclear. Trimming took 3 bases from V and 8 from J, leaving 4 bases between them. This CDR3 comprises 10 residues. Germline CDR1 SQVTM, CDR2 ANQGSEA. Here the CDR3 DNA reads TGCAGCGTTGAGTCGGAAAAACTGTTTTTT. This encodes CSVESEKLFF.

This clone was seen a handful of times. The V gene is TRBV19, the J gene TRBJ2-1; 9 bases are a match to TRBD2. Unmatched junction bases numbered 12, after V lost 4 bases and J lost 2 bases. CDR3 length: 18 residues. From germline, CDR1 is LNHDA and CDR2 SQIVND (reference sequence). CDR3 bases: TGTGCCAGTAGTACGTCGTTTTTTGCGGGGGGGACCTACAATGAGCAGTTCTTC. Translated: CASSTSFFAGGTYNEQFF.

This rearrangement joins TRBV5-1 to TRBJ2-1; 11 positions match TRBD2. The CDR3 extends over 16 amino acids. J lost 7 bases, V lost 2 bases, and 8 bases had no gene match. CDR1 is SGHRS and CDR2 is YFSETQ in the germline V gene. CDR3 in DNA: TGCGCCAGCAGCTTATCTAGCGGGGGGCAGGGAAATGAGCAGTTCTTC. Residues: CASSLSSGGQGNEQFF. Full variable domain (outside the CDR3, taken from reference TRBV5-1 and TRBJ2-1): KAGVTQTPRYLIKTRGQQVTLSCSPISGHRSVSWYQQTPGQGLQFLFEYFSETQRNKGNFPGRFSGRQFSNSRSEMNVSTLELGDSALYLCASSLSSGGQGNEQFFGPGTRLTVL.

This chain connects TRBV4-3 to TRBJ1-1; the match to TRBD1 covers 8 bases. J was trimmed by 6 bases and V by 0 bases; bases with no gene match: 3. Per germline, CDR1 LGHNA and CDR2 YSLEER. The CDR3 is 14 amino acids. CDR3 sequence (DNA): TGCGCCAGCAGCCAAGATAGACAGGGGCCTGAAGCTTTCTTT. Residues: CASSQDRQGPEAFF.

This clone has only a few counts. The V and J genes are TRBV3-1 (or the pseudogene TRBV3-2) and TRBJ1-1; tentative D call: TRBD1 (5 bases). Trimming removed 4 bases from V and 1 base from J, with 13 bases in between. Germline assignment: CDR1 LGHDT and CDR2 YNNKEL (reference sequence). This CDR3 spans 15 amino acids. The CDR3 DNA reads as TGTGCCAGCAGCCCCCCTGCAGGGCCGAACACTGAAGCTTTCTTT. It is translated as CASSPPAGPNTEAFF.

This chain uses TRBV6-5 with TRBJ1-4; 7 bases match TRBD1. Germline values: CDR1 MNHEY, CDR2 SVGAGI. The trim removed 10 bases at V and 3 bases at J, leaving 8 bases unmatched. This CDR3 has 14 amino acids. The CDR3 reads CATHGTVPNEKLFF. The CDR3, as DNA: TGTGCCACACACGGGACAGTCCCTAATGAAAAACTGTTTTTT.

In its sample, this clone was seen many times. V gene TRBV21-1 combines with J gene TRBJ1-6; the table names TRBD1, a call not compared with the DNA. TRBV21-1 is classified as a pseudogene. The CDR3 is 14 amino acids. CDR3 DNA: TGTGCCAGCAGCGGGACAGGGGATAATTCACCCCTCCACTTT. Its protein product is CASSGTGDNSPLHF.

In this sample, this clone turned up once. The rearrangement joins TRBV30 to TRBJ1-2, with D possibly being TRBD1 (5 bases). Germline V gene lookup returns CDR1 GTSNPN and CDR2 SVGIG (reference sequence). The CDR3 is 13 amino acids. Trimming stripped 3 bases from V and 7 bases from J, with 15 bases between. The CDR3 nucleotides read TGTGCCTGGAGCCCTCAGGGAGGAACTGGCTACACCTTC. Amino acids: CAWSPQGGTGYTF.

The chain employs TRBV27 and TRBJ1-1, with D possibly being TRBD1 (6 bases). Germline V gene lookup returns CDR1 MNHEY and CDR2 SMNVEV (reference sequence). This CDR3 is 15 amino acids long. Trimming shortened V by 6 bases and J by 0 bases, and 14 bases separated the two germline ends. In DNA form, the CDR3 reads TGTGCCAGCAGGTCAGGGGAGGGCGTGAACACTGAAGCTTTCTTT. This gives the protein CASRSGEGVNTEAFF.

This chain links TRBV9 with TRBJ1-1, with 8 bases fitting TRBD1. The germline gives CDR1 SGDLS, CDR2 YYNGEE. Trimming took 4 bases from V and 6 from J; bases not matched to a gene: 8. The CDR3 has 14 amino acids. CDR3 residues: CASSLAGGPAEAFF. CDR3 nucleotide sequence: TGTGCCAGCAGCTTAGCAGGGGGCCCAGCTGAAGCTTTCTTT. Full variable domain (outside the CDR3, taken from reference TRBV9 and TRBJ1-1): DSGVTQTPKHLITATGQRVTLRCSPRSGDLSVYWYQQSLDQGLQFLIQYYNGEERAKGNILERFSAQQFPDLHSELNLSSLELGDSALYFCASSLAGGPAEAFFGQGTRLTVV.

V usage is TRBV7-2 and J usage is TRBJ1-2, with 7 bases aligning to TRBD1. CDR3 length: 14 amino acids. With V trimmed by 5 bases and J by 6 bases, 9 bases remained unmatched. In germline, CDR1 is SGHTA, CDR2 FQGNSA. CDR3 sequence reads: CASSQNRGTHGYTF. Written as DNA, the CDR3 is TGTGCCAGCAGCCAAAACAGGGGTACTCATGGCTACACCTTC.

The gene calls are TRBV9 and TRBJ2-3; 16 positions match TRBD2. V lost 4 bases and J lost 0; bases outside the gene matches: 8. Germline CDR1 and CDR2: SGDLS and YYNGEE. The CDR3 totals 19 residues. In DNA, the CDR3 is TGTGCCAGCAGCCTTTCCGGGACTAGCGGGGGGGGCAGCACAGATACGCAGTATTTT. It encodes CASSLSGTSGGGSTDTQYF.

This clone showed up just a few times. The chain combines TRBV14 with TRBJ2-7, with D tentatively TRBD1 (5 bases). Germline assignment: CDR1 SGHDN and CDR2 FVKESK. Trimming stripped 0 bases from V and 7 bases from J, with 10 bases between. There are 13 residues in the CDR3. The CDR3 DNA reads as TGTGCCAGCAGCCAAGAAGGACACTTTGAGCAGTACTTC. Amino acids: CASSQEGHFEQYF. The full variable domain, rest sourced from reference TRBV14 and TRBJ2-7, is EAGVTQFPSHSVIEKGQTVTLRCDPISGHDNLYWYRRVMGKEIKFLLHFVKESKQDESGMPNNRFLAERTGGTYSTLKVQPAELEDSGVYFCASSQEGHFEQYFGPGTRLTVT.

This chain uses TRBV29-1 with TRBJ2-1, with a possible D match to TRBD1 (6 bases). Germline CDR1 is SQVTM and CDR2 is ANQGSEA. Trimming cost V 2 bases and J 13 bases, with 12 bases left between them. CDR3 length equals 11 residues. In nucleotides, the CDR3 is TGCAGCGTTGAACGACAGGTCAGCCAGTTCTTC. Encoded protein: CSVERQVSQFF.

This clone was found a few times. V gene TRBV28 combines with J gene TRBJ2-7, with unresolved D. Germline CDR1 is MDHEN and CDR2 is SYDVKM. The CDR3 has 13 residues. The V end was cut by 3 bases, the J end by 4 bases, with 10 bases between. The CDR3 DNA reads TGTGCCAGCAGTTTTTCCGTAGCATACGAGCAGTACTTC. It translates to CASSFSVAYEQYF.

V is TRBV19 and J is TRBJ2-1; 10 bases fit TRBD2. Germline CDR1 reads LNHDA; CDR2 reads SQIVND (reference sequence). J gave up 6 bases and V 6 bases, and 8 bases lay outside the gene matches. The CDR3 runs 15 residues. CDR3: CASRWEAGGINEQFF. The CDR3 DNA is TGTGCCAGTAGGTGGGAAGCGGGGGGGATCAATGAGCAGTTCTTC.

The chain is built from TRBV7-2 and TRBJ2-2, with D possibly TRBD2 on 5 matching bases. The CDR3 totals 14 residues. The germline V gene has CDR1 SGHTA and CDR2 FQGNSA. Deletions cut 3 bases from V and 6 bases from J, with 11 bases between. In DNA form, the CDR3 reads TGTGCCAGCAGCTTTGCCCAGAGGGCCGGGGAGCTGTTTTTT. Translated, it gives CASSFAQRAGELFF.

The chain has TRBV5-4 and TRBJ2-5; TRBD1 is a possible D gene (6 bases). Germline V gene sequence: CDR1 SGHNT, CDR2 YYREEE (reference sequence). V lost 6 bases to trimming and J lost 9 bases, with 18 bases between them. This CDR3 has 13 amino acids. CDR3 sequence: CASISDRGRPQYF. The CDR3 DNA reads as TGTGCCAGCATCTCGGACAGAGGAAGGCCCCAGTACTTC.

CDR3 in amino acids: CASSFAEGGRGYTF. The CDR3 DNA follows: TGTGCCAGCAGCTTTGCCGAGGGAGGTAGGGGCTACACCTTC. J is TRBJ1-2 and V is TRBV7-9; the D is unclear. Germline lookup yields CDR1 SEHNR and CDR2 FQNEAQ (reference sequence). The CDR3 has 14 residues. Trimming pared 3 bases from V and 8 bases from J, leaving 16 bases between.

This chain joins TRBV4-3 and TRBJ2-5; 8 positions match TRBD1. Germline trimming cut 4 bases from V and 4 bases from J; bases unmatched to any gene: 5. The germline V gene has CDR1 LGHNA and CDR2 YSLEER. The CDR3 has 14 residues. DNA of the CDR3: TGCGCCAGCAGCCTGACAGGGGTGGGAGAGACCCAGTACTTC. It encodes CASSLTGVGETQYF.

The chain has TRBV2 and TRBJ1-6; D not certain. The length of the CDR3 is 15 residues. CDR1 and CDR2 from the germline V gene are SNHLY and FYNNEI. V was cut by 6 bases and J by 0 bases, with 9 bases left in between. The CDR3 DNA reads TGTGCCAGCAGCGACCGAGGCTCCTATAATTCACCCCTCCACTTT. Protein product: CASSDRGSYNSPLHF.

V and J are TRBV30 and TRBJ1-6, with D unclear. V was cut by 3 bases and J by 9 bases, with 21 bases left in between. Germline-derived CDR1 and CDR2 are GTSNPN and SVGIG (reference sequence). The CDR3 extends over 16 amino acids. The CDR3 spells CAWSVQWGPGFSPLHF. CDR3 in DNA: TGTGCCTGGAGCGTACAATGGGGTCCGGGGTTTTCACCCCTCCACTTT.

This clone was seen once. The chain couples TRBV3-1 (or the pseudogene TRBV3-2) to TRBJ1-6; no clear D gene. Trimming removed 1 base at V and 6 bases at J, with 10 bases between. Germline V CDR1 and CDR2: LGHDT, YNNKEL (reference sequence). The CDR3 totals 15 residues. Here the CDR3 reads CASSQVGASNSPLHF. In nucleotides, the CDR3 is TGTGCCAGCAGCCAAGTGGGAGCCAGTAATTCACCCCTCCACTTT.